The 31 T cell receptor beta chains in this list originate from one sample, sequenced in a study of blood T cell repertoires in COVID-19. The data were produced by immunoSEQ multiplex PCR, yet TCRdb's version contains in-frame clones alone and is incomplete. Here the sample spans fewer than 65,000 clones, approximately 90% being singletons. Sequencing was performed on peripheral blood. The receptor source for this set is a woman aged 55-70 years with active or convalescent COVID-19.

This chain connects TRBV14 to TRBJ1-3, with D unclear. CDR3 length: 14 amino acids. The germline CDR1 and CDR2 sequences are SGHDN and FVKESK. Trimming left V 0 bases short and J 4 bases short, with 7 bases between. CDR3 loop: CASSQDLRGNTIYF. The CDR3 DNA reads as TGTGCCAGCAGCCAAGATCTAAGAGGAAACACCATATATTTT.

In this sample, this clone turned up once. The V call is TRBV11-2, the J call TRBJ2-3; 9 bases map to TRBD2. Germline assignment: CDR1 SGHAT and CDR2 FQNNGV. The CDR3 covers 14 residues. V dropped 3 bases and J dropped 13; count of bases not matched to a gene: 11. CDR3 nucleotide sequence: TGTGCCAGCAGCTTTTCTAGCGGGGTGGTCCGGGAGTATTTT. It codes for CASSFSSGVVREYF.

The V call is TRBV3-1 (or the pseudogene TRBV3-2), the J call TRBJ2-3, with D tentatively TRBD2 (6 bases). Looked up from germline, CDR1 is LGHDT and CDR2 is YNNKEL (reference sequence). The CDR3 sequence is 13 residues long. V was cut by 3 bases and J by 5 bases, with 9 bases left in between. The CDR3 sequence: CASSHGTGDTQYF. In DNA form, the CDR3 reads TGTGCCAGCAGCCATGGGACTGGAGATACGCAGTATTTT.

The CDR3 nucleotides read TGTGCCAGCAGCTTAATAGAGGGTCAGCCCCAGCATTTT. Protein sequence: CASSLIEGQPQHF. The rearrangement uses TRBV7-9 and TRBJ1-5; D gene uncertain. V was pared by 2 bases and J by 6 bases, with 8 bases between. Germline V gives CDR1 SEHNR, CDR2 FQNEAQ (reference sequence). This CDR3 is 13 amino acids long.

This clone was seen just once. The chain joins TRBV28 to TRBJ1-4; D call uncertain. The CDR3 sequence is 16 residues long. Trimming took off 5 bases at V and 0 bases at J, with 13 bases between the two ends. The germline gives CDR1 MDHEN, CDR2 SYDVKM. The CDR3 sequence is CASSRVLSATNEKLFF. The CDR3 DNA reads TGTGCCAGCAGTCGAGTACTGAGTGCAACTAATGAAAAACTGTTTTTT.

The chain couples TRBV6-1 to TRBJ1-5, with TRBD1 identical over 10 bases. J gave up 6 bases and V 3 bases, and 8 bases lay outside the gene matches. The length of the CDR3 is 16 residues. The V gene's germline CDR1 is MNHNS and CDR2 SASEGT. As DNA, the CDR3 is TGTGCCAGCAGTGACGTTAGGACAGGGGGGATTCAGCCCCAGCATTTT. It encodes CASSDVRTGGIQPQHF.

This clone is a singleton in its sample. The V call is TRBV19, the J call TRBJ2-2; D possibly corresponds to TRBD2 (6 bases). The CDR3 is 15 amino acids. The germline gives CDR1 LNHDA, CDR2 SQIVND (reference sequence). Trimming took 3 bases from V and 5 from J, leaving 13 bases between them. CDR3 nucleotide sequence: TGTGCCAGTAGTATGGAGGGACGTGGGACCGGGGAGCTGTTTTTT. Amino acid sequence: CASSMEGRGTGELFF.

V usage is TRBV5-1 and J usage is TRBJ2-3; tentative D call: TRBD1 (5 bases). The length of the CDR3 is 17 residues. Germline-derived CDR1 and CDR2 are SGHRS and YFSETQ. V lost 4 bases and J 0 bases, leaving 18 bases between the germline ends. The DNA of the CDR3 is TGCGCCAGCAGCCCCCAGGGCCGGACATCTAGCACAGATACGCAGTATTTT. It encodes CASSPQGRTSSTDTQYF.

This clone appeared once. The V and J genes are TRBV6-4 and TRBJ1-2; 7 nucleotides agree with TRBD1. This CDR3 spans 15 amino acids. CDR1 is MRHNA and CDR2 is SNTAGT in the germline V gene. After removal of 3 bases from V and 4 bases from J, the junction contained 8 bases not matched to a gene. The CDR3 here is CASSEEYRGGYGYTF. CDR3 DNA sequence: TGTGCCAGCAGTGAGGAGTACAGGGGAGGCTATGGCTACACCTTC.

This sequence joins TRBV15 and TRBJ2-1, with a weak D call TRBD1 (6 bases). Trimming pared 0 bases from V and 6 bases from J, leaving 6 bases between. The length of the CDR3 is 13 residues. Germline CDR1 LNHNV, CDR2 YYDKDF (reference sequence). CDR3 protein: CATSREGGNEQFF. In nucleotides, the CDR3 is TGTGCCACCAGCAGAGAAGGGGGCAATGAGCAGTTCTTC.

The V gene is TRBV6-5, the J gene TRBJ2-3; D possibly corresponds to TRBD2 (6 bases). Looked up from germline, CDR1 is MNHEY and CDR2 is SVGAGI. V lost 8 bases and J 6 bases, leaving 21 bases between the germline ends. The CDR3 extends over 15 amino acids. The CDR3 spells CASGSGLPYQDTQYF. DNA of the CDR3: TGTGCCAGCGGCTCGGGACTGCCTTATCAGGATACGCAGTATTTT.

The chain uses TRBV7-6 and TRBJ1-4; the match to TRBD1 covers 8 bases. Germline CDR1 SGHVS, CDR2 FNYEAQ. V shed 5 bases, J shed 4 bases, and the junction held 6 bases outside the gene matches. The CDR3 covers 15 residues. The CDR3 protein is CASSLLGQDNEKLFF. The CDR3 nucleotides are TGTGCCAGCAGCCTCTTGGGACAGGATAATGAAAAACTGTTTTTT. Supplemented by reference TRBV7-6 and TRBJ1-4, the full variable domain reads GAGVSQSPRYKVTKRGQDVALRCDPISGHVSLYWYRQALGQGPEFLTYFNYEAQQDKSGLPNDRFSAERPEGSISTLTIQRTEQRDSAMYRCASSLLGQDNEKLFFGSGTQLSVL.

The chain couples TRBV30 to TRBJ1-1; D may be TRBD1 (5 bases). The CDR3 covers 13 residues. Deletions cut 0 bases from V and 3 bases from J, with 8 bases between. Germline-derived CDR1 and CDR2 are GTSNPN and SVGIG (reference sequence). As DNA, the CDR3 is TGTGCCTGGAGTGTGGGGGGAGACACTGAAGCTTTCTTT. It codes for CAWSVGGDTEAFF.

The chain recombines TRBV5-1 with TRBJ2-2; 7 positions agree with TRBD1. CDR1 and CDR2 (germline): SGHRS, YFSETQ. V lost 4 bases to trimming and J lost 1 base; unmatched junction nucleotides: 4. The CDR3 loop spans 15 amino acids. In DNA, the CDR3 is TGCGCCAGCAGCCAGGGACAGCAGAACACCGGGGAGCTGTTTTTT. Its protein is CASSQGQQNTGELFF.

The chain uses TRBV7-2 and TRBJ2-3; a weak D match, TRBD1 (7 bases). CDR3 length: 15 residues. Germline V CDR1 and CDR2: SGHTA, FQGNSA. Deletions cut 2 bases from V and 2 bases from J, with 11 bases between. CDR3 in DNA: TGTGCCAGCAGCTTACAGGGGGGTCTCACAGATACGCAGTATTTT. It translates to CASSLQGGLTDTQYF.

V gene TRBV4-2 combines with J gene TRBJ1-2; 7 nucleotides line up with TRBD1. The CDR3 has 14 amino acids. Germline-derived CDR1 and CDR2 are LGHNA and YNFKEQ. Trimming cost V 2 bases and J 7 bases; bases outside gene matches: 7. This CDR3 reads CASSQSDRAGGYTF. In DNA form, the CDR3 reads TGTGCCAGCAGCCAATCCGACAGGGCGGGTGGCTACACCTTC.

The chain recombines TRBV19 with TRBJ2-1; perhaps TRBD2 as D (6 bases). V was clipped by 4 bases and J by 2 bases, with 15 bases between them. This CDR3 spans 16 amino acids. Germline V gene sequence: CDR1 LNHDA, CDR2 SQIVND (reference sequence). The CDR3 protein is CASSKSGRETYNEQFF. Here the CDR3 DNA reads TGTGCCAGTAGTAAGTCCGGGAGAGAAACCTACAATGAGCAGTTCTTC.

In this sample, this clone turned up once. The chain recombines TRBV2 with TRBJ2-4, with TRBD1 as a possible D gene (6 bases). Trimming took 2 bases from V and 2 from J, leaving 16 bases between them. Germline V gene data show CDR1 as SNHLY and CDR2 as FYNNEI. This CDR3 region has 17 residues. The CDR3 sequence is CASSESGGGISKNIQYF. The CDR3 DNA follows: TGTGCCAGCAGTGAATCTGGGGGCGGCATCTCCAAAAACATTCAGTACTTC.

The chain combines TRBV28 with TRBJ2-6, with 9 bases aligning to TRBD1. This CDR3 has 17 residues. Germline CDR1 is MDHEN and CDR2 is SYDVKM. The ends lost 6 bases at V and 1 base at J; junction bases unmatched: 7. The CDR3 protein is CASRSPGTGSGANVLTF. The CDR3 DNA reads TGTGCCAGCAGAAGTCCCGGGACAGGGTCTGGGGCCAACGTCCTGACTTTC.

The chain carries TRBV4-1 and TRBJ2-1; 7 nucleotides match TRBD2. The CDR3 is 15 residues long. CDR1 is MGHRA, CDR2 YSYEKL, per germline. V was clipped by 0 bases and J by 3 bases; unmatched bases: 2. The CDR3 coding sequence is TGCGCCAGCAGCCAAGAGGGCGGGGGCTACAATGAGCAGTTCTTC. Its protein product is CASSQEGGGYNEQFF.

The J gene is TRBJ2-1, the V gene TRBV6-5; 10 bases are a match to TRBD2. From germline, CDR1 is MNHEY and CDR2 SVGAGI. The CDR3 contains 13 residues. V lost 7 bases to trimming and J lost 8 bases; unmatched junction nucleotides: 5. Here the CDR3 reads CASTRTSGDEQFF. CDR3 sequence (DNA): TGTGCCAGCACCAGGACTAGCGGAGATGAGCAGTTCTTC.

The gene calls are TRBV15 and TRBJ1-1; D remains ambiguous. The CDR3 length is 13 residues. Trimming shortened V by 1 base and J by 11 bases, and 14 bases separated the two germline ends. The germline V gene encodes CDR1 LNHNV and CDR2 YYDKDF (reference sequence). In DNA form, the CDR3 reads TGTGCCACCAGCAGAGCCGAGCTTCCCGGGGCTTTCTTT. Translation: CATSRAELPGAFF.

The table lists this clone with a count of one. V is TRBV28 and J is TRBJ1-5; D possibly corresponds to TRBD1 (6 bases). V was shortened by 3 bases and J by 0 bases, with 12 bases between the two germline ends. The CDR3 covers 16 residues. Germline-derived CDR1 and CDR2 are MDHEN and SYDVKM. The CDR3 sequence is CASSFSRGLSNQPQHF. CDR3 DNA sequence: TGTGCCAGCAGTTTCAGCAGGGGTCTTAGCAATCAGCCCCAGCATTTT. The full variable domain, with the rest looked up from reference TRBV28 and TRBJ1-5, is DVKVTQSSRYLVKRTGEKVFLECVQDMDHENMFWYRQDPGLGLRLIYFSYDVKMKEKGDIPEGYSVSREKKERFSLILESASTNQTSMYLCASSFSRGLSNQPQHFGDGTRLSIL.

The chain recombines TRBV6-5 with TRBJ2-3; 11 bases align to TRBD2. Trimming cost V 2 bases and J 3 bases; bases outside gene matches: 4. The CDR3 has 16 amino acids. CDR1 is MNHEY, CDR2 SVGAGI, per germline. The CDR3 region has the DNA TGTGCCAGCAGTTACCTGGGACTAGCGGAAACAGATACGCAGTATTTT. Translating it yields CASSYLGLAETDTQYF.

This rearrangement joins TRBV29-1 to TRBJ1-1; D is ambiguous. The CDR3 has 13 amino acids. With 1 base removed from V and 8 bases from J, the gap between germline ends came to 14 bases. Germline V gene data show CDR1 as SQVTM and CDR2 as ANQGSEA. The CDR3 DNA is TGCAGCGTTGAAGTTTCGGCGGTTCGCGAAGCTTTCTTT. Encoded protein: CSVEVSAVREAFF. The whole variable domain, filled in from reference TRBV29-1 and TRBJ1-1, reads SAVISQKPSRDICQRGTSLTIQCQVDSQVTMMFWYRQQPGQSLTLIATANQGSEATYESGFVIDKFPISRPNLTFSTLTVSNMSPEDSSIYLCSVEVSAVREAFFGQGTRLTVV.

The chain has TRBV5-4 and TRBJ1-4; weak D call: TRBD1 (5 bases). Germline-derived CDR1 and CDR2 are SGHNT and YYREEE (reference sequence). Trimming removed 4 bases at V and 6 bases at J, with 13 bases between. This CDR3 spans 14 amino acids. The DNA of the CDR3 is TGTGCCAGCAGCCTCGGGGGGGTAGATGAAAAACTGTTTTTT. Translation gives CASSLGGVDEKLFF. Using reference TRBV5-4 and TRBJ1-4 for the parts outside the CDR3, the full variable domain is ETGVTQSPTHLIKTRGQQVTLRCSSQSGHNTVSWYQQALGQGPQFIFQYYREEENGRGNFPPRFSGLQFPNYSSELNVNALELDDSALYLCASSLGGVDEKLFFGSGTQLSVL.

The V call is TRBV12-5, the J call TRBJ1-2, with unresolved D. This CDR3 comprises 12 residues. V lost 5 bases and J 5 bases, leaving 9 bases between the germline ends. Germline assignment: CDR1 LGHNT and CDR2 FRNRAP. The CDR3 region is CASGRERYGYTF. In nucleotides, the CDR3 is TGTGCTAGTGGTCGAGAGCGATATGGCTACACCTTC.

V is TRBV28 and J is TRBJ2-1; a possible D gene is TRBD1 (6 bases). V lost 2 bases and J 9 bases, leaving 20 bases between the germline ends. Germline CDR1 reads MDHEN; CDR2 reads SYDVKM. The CDR3 runs to 16 residues. In nucleotides, the CDR3 is TGTGCCAGCAGTTTAACCGGGCCGAACGCCAGGGGTGAGCAGTTCTTC. Amino acids: CASSLTGPNARGEQFF.

The chain has TRBV10-3 and TRBJ1-1; D call uncertain. There are 13 residues in the CDR3. V lost 4 bases and J lost 0, with 6 bases in between. CDR1 is ENHRY, CDR2 SYGVKD, per germline. In nucleotides, the CDR3 is TGTGCCATCAGTGCGGGATTGAACACTGAAGCTTTCTTT. It yields the protein CAISAGLNTEAFF.

This clone was found a few times. The chain recombines TRBV7-3 with TRBJ1-3, with 7 bases aligning to TRBD1. Losses at the gene ends were 5 bases for V and 4 bases for J; bases not matched to a gene: 8. The CDR3 runs 15 residues. In germline, CDR1 is SGHTA, CDR2 FQGTGA. The CDR3 DNA reads as TGTGCCAGCAGCCTATCACGGGACAGCGGAAACACCATATATTTT. It translates to CASSLSRDSGNTIYF.

V usage is TRBV6-2 or TRBV6-3 and J usage is TRBJ2-1; D is uncertain. V was trimmed by 4 bases and J by 9 bases, leaving 7 bases between them. This CDR3 comprises 11 residues. CDR1 MNHEY and CDR2 SVGEGT come from the germline V gene. CDR3 sequence: CASSSNSEQFF. CDR3 coding DNA: TGTGCCAGCAGTTCCAATAGTGAGCAGTTCTTC.